These T cell receptor beta chains were read from a single sample in a study of cytomegalovirus exposure and HLA in healthy donors. Using immunoSEQ multiplex PCR, the repertoire was profiled, and TCRdb retains in-frame clones only, with some absent. The repertoire holds some 56,000 clones, 45% to 70% seen once, with roughly 12% in the top ten. Sequenced sample: PBMCs. All receptors derive from a human donor in good health. The CDR3 runs from the conserved cysteine through the conserved F or W. Fields, in order: J gene, D gene, V gene, CDR3 length, clone size, CDR3 protein, CDR3 DNA. The D gene is left open where the match is weak. Clone size is stated in some rows and not others, as once, few, many or a class when expanded.

j_gene: TRBJ2-7
d_gene: TRBD1
v_gene: TRBV5-6
len: 12
abundance: -
CDR3aa: CASSLIRDREEF
CDR3nt: TGTGCCAGCAGCTTGATTCGGGACAGGGAAGAGTTC

j_gene: TRBJ2-7
d_gene: TRBD1
v_gene: TRBV30
len: 16
abundance: few
CDR3aa: CAWSVKRDSFTFLKYF
CDR3nt: TGTGCCTGGAGTGTGAAAAGGGACAGCTTTACCTTCCTGAAGTACTTC

j_gene: TRBJ1-6
d_gene: -
v_gene: TRBV4-3
len: 15
abundance: -
CDR3aa: CASSRRQESDSPLHF
CDR3nt: TGCGCCAGCAGCCGCCGACAGGAGAGCGATTCACCCCTCCACTTT

j_gene: TRBJ2-1
d_gene: -
v_gene: TRBV11-2
len: 15
abundance: -
CDR3aa: CASSLSSGLNNEQFF
CDR3nt: TGTGCCAGCAGCTTATCAAGCGGTTTAAACAATGAGCAGTTCTTC

j_gene: TRBJ2-2
d_gene: TRBD2
v_gene: TRBV30
len: 14
abundance: -
CDR3aa: CAWGGVKDTGELFF
CDR3nt: TGTGCCTGGGGGGGGGTTAAGGACACCGGGGAGCTGTTTTTT

j_gene: TRBJ2-6
d_gene: -
v_gene: TRBV4-1
len: 15
abundance: -
CDR3aa: CASSQAGSGANVLTF
CDR3nt: TGCGCCAGCAGCCAAGCAGGCTCTGGGGCCAACGTCCTGACTTTC

j_gene: TRBJ2-3
d_gene: TRBD2
v_gene: TRBV29-1
len: 15
abundance: -
CDR3aa: CSVERAGGPGDTQYF
CDR3nt: TGCAGCGTTGAGAGGGCGGGGGGGCCAGGAGATACGCAGTATTTT

j_gene: TRBJ1-3
d_gene: -
v_gene: TRBV18
len: 15
abundance: -
CDR3aa: CASSPSRGSGNTIYF
CDR3nt: TGTGCCAGCTCACCCTCCAGGGGCTCTGGAAACACCATATATTTT

j_gene: TRBJ2-4
d_gene: -
v_gene: TRBV7-2
len: 18
abundance: -
CDR3aa: CASSSEAPYGSGGNIQYF
CDR3nt: TGTGCCAGCAGCTCGGAAGCCCCTTACGGGAGTGGGGGAAACATTCAGTACTTC

j_gene: TRBJ1-1
d_gene: -
v_gene: TRBV6-5
len: 14
abundance: -
CDR3aa: CASSYYGVNTEAFF
CDR3nt: TGTGCCAGCAGTTATTACGGAGTGAACACTGAAGCTTTCTTT

j_gene: TRBJ2-3
d_gene: -
v_gene: TRBV5-3
len: 13
abundance: once
CDR3aa: CARSLRTPDTQYF
CDR3nt: TGTGCCAGAAGCTTGCGGACTCCAGATACGCAGTATTTT

j_gene: TRBJ1-1
d_gene: -
v_gene: TRBV5-4
len: 15
abundance: few
CDR3aa: CASSSPGRGRTEAFF
CDR3nt: TGTGCCAGCAGCAGCCCAGGGAGGGGTAGGACTGAAGCTTTCTTT

j_gene: TRBJ2-5
d_gene: TRBD1
v_gene: TRBV7-2
len: 14
abundance: -
CDR3aa: CASSGQTGRETQYF
CDR3nt: TGTGCCAGCAGCGGCCAGACAGGGCGAGAGACCCAGTACTTC

j_gene: TRBJ2-7
d_gene: -
v_gene: TRBV5-4
len: 14
abundance: -
CDR3aa: CASSLEAGLWEQYF
CDR3nt: TGTGCCAGCAGCTTGGAGGCGGGTTTATGGGAGCAGTACTTC

j_gene: TRBJ2-3
d_gene: TRBD1
v_gene: TRBV5-4
len: 13
abundance: -
CDR3aa: CATRTGGLDTQYF
CDR3nt: TGTGCCACCCGGACAGGCGGGTTAGATACGCAGTATTTT

j_gene: TRBJ1-4
d_gene: TRBD1
v_gene: TRBV5-1
len: 17
abundance: -
CDR3aa: CASKQGERAGGHEKLFF
CDR3nt: TGCGCCAGCAAGCAGGGAGAACGGGCAGGGGGACATGAAAAACTGTTTTTT

j_gene: TRBJ2-5
d_gene: TRBD2
v_gene: TRBV5-1
len: 16
abundance: few
CDR3aa: CASSFISGGAEETQYF
CDR3nt: TGCGCCAGCAGCTTCATTAGCGGGGGGGCCGAAGAGACCCAGTACTTC

j_gene: TRBJ2-2
d_gene: -
v_gene: TRBV7-3
len: 15
abundance: -
CDR3aa: CASSLTAPTTGELFF
CDR3nt: TGTGCCAGCAGCTTAACCGCTCCTACCACCGGGGAGCTGTTTTTT

j_gene: TRBJ1-4
d_gene: -
v_gene: TRBV5-1
len: 15
abundance: few
CDR3aa: CASSRLRTGREKLFF
CDR3nt: TGCGCCAGCAGCCGATTACGGACTGGGCGGGAAAAACTGTTTTTT

j_gene: TRBJ2-1
d_gene: TRBD2
v_gene: TRBV5-1
len: 15
abundance: -
CDR3aa: CASSFNGGAGNEQFF
CDR3nt: TGCGCCAGCAGCTTCAACGGGGGGGCCGGCAATGAGCAGTTCTTC